This T cell receptor (beta chain) stems from a study of blood T cells in healthy people across ages. For the second PCR, which ran for roughly 6 to 11 cycles, a sample-barcoded 5' primer and a J-beta primer mix were used. TCRdb re-analysed the 5' RACE reads in MiXCR, keeping a single row per CDR3 protein. The sample lists 1.8 million or so distinct CDR3 sequences, 30% to 40% occurring once. CDR3 length: 14 amino acids. The V end lost 4 bases, the J end lost 4 bases, and 14 bases lay between the germline ends. Germline values: CDR1 SGHRS, CDR2 YFSETQ. As concerns this clonotype: What it binds is not known.

Points from the study as a whole: The study found TCR beta diversity correlated strongly with naive T cell percentage.

This clonotype originated in a human donor in good health. Specimen: blood. The V call is TRBV5-1, the J call TRBJ2-5; D is perhaps TRBD1 or TRBD2 (5 bases each). This CDR3 reads CASSNRPGRETQYF. The CDR3 coding sequence is TGCGCCAGCAGCAACAGACCGGGACGAGAGACCCAGTACTTC.